The TCR beta chain under discussion was sequenced for a study of radiation and T cells in renal cell carcinoma. General observations from the study: In nephrectomy-only tumors, top 100 clonotypes averaged around 40%, versus around 50% irradiated. Dominant CDR3 motifs occupied more repertoire in irradiated than control tumors.

Here immunoSEQ multiplex PCR was the method, and the copy in TCRdb shows in-frame clones only, minus some. The sample comprises 4,000 to 6,500 clones, 50% to 60% of which are singletons, and 53% rests with the top ten. Treatment meaning: 15 Gy SBRT to primary tumor, nephrectomy 4 weeks later. Nephrectomy followed 15 Gy stereotactic body radiation by 4 weeks. The CDR3 has 11 amino acids. V shed 7 bases and J shed 8 bases, with 14 bases lying between them. Germline V gives CDR1 DFQATT, CDR2 SNEGSKA (reference sequence). This clone was recorded a few times. What it binds is unknown. This sample comprised tumor tissue, obtained from a patient whose treatment included radiotherapy and nephrectomy. The sequence derives from a man in his sixties with renal cell carcinoma. The V and J genes are TRBV20-1 and TRBJ1-1; no clear D gene. The CDR3, as DNA: TGCAGTGTCCCCGGTCCAGACGAAGCTTTCTTT. This codes for CSVPGPDEAFF.